The rows below give T cell receptor beta chains drawn from one sample of a study of radiotherapy plus CTLA-4 blockade in lung cancer. The protocol was immunoSEQ multiplex PCR, while the TCRdb copy is restricted to in-frame clones and leaves out a portion. The sample yields some 41,000 clones, 55% to 80% seen once. The sequenced sample was peripheral blood, obtained from a patient treated with radiotherapy plus ipilimumab. Source of these receptors: a human donor with non-small cell lung cancer who had a partial response to radiotherapy plus ipilimumab. The CDR3 runs from the conserved cysteine through the conserved F or W. D genes are given only for firm matches. Size is stated for part of the rows, as once, few or many counts, or as a class when the clone is expanded.

size	V	J	D	DNA	CDR3
-	TRBV18	TRBJ1-1	TRBD1	TGTGCCAGCTCACCTGGACCGGGACAGATGAACACTGAAGCTTTCTTT	CASSPGPGQMNTEAFF
-	TRBV2	TRBJ2-1	TRBD2	TGTGCCAGCAGGATTGCGGGAGGAGCCTCTTACAATGAGCAGTTCTTC	CASRIAGGASYNEQFF
few	TRBV4-2	TRBJ2-7	TRBD2	TGTGCCAGCAGCCAAGATAGTCAACTAGCGGGAGCGGGCGCCTACGAGCAGTACTTC	CASSQDSQLAGAGAYEQYF
once	TRBV27	TRBJ2-7	-	TGTGCCAGCAGTTCCATCCTAGCGAGCGAGCAGTACTTC	CASSSILASEQYF
few	TRBV6-5	TRBJ1-3	-	TGTGCCAGCAGTTACTCTACCGGGTCAGGAAACACCATATATTTT	CASSYSTGSGNTIYF
few	TRBV5-4	TRBJ1-2	-	TGTGCCAGCAGCTTTGTCGGGGTTGGCTACACCTTC	CASSFVGVGYTF
-	TRBV11-2	TRBJ2-1	-	TGTGCCAGCAGCTTAGATACAGTCAATGAGCAGTTCTTC	CASSLDTVNEQFF
-	TRBV19	TRBJ1-1	-	TGTGCCACCAGACCTCAGGGGCCGCTTAGGGGTTTTCGCTTCTTT	CATRPQGPLRGFRFF
-	TRBV19	TRBJ2-3	TRBD2	TGTGCCAGTAGTATATCGGGACTAGCGAGCCCAGATACGCAGTATTTT	CASSISGLASPDTQYF
-	TRBV9	TRBJ1-4	TRBD1	TGTGCCAGCAGCCCTAGGACAGGGCGAGAATCAGGTGGAAAACTGTTTTTT	CASSPRTGRESGGKLFF
once	TRBV7-9	TRBJ1-2	TRBD1	TGTGCCAGCAGACCAGCGGGACAGGCCTCGGGCTACACCTTC	CASRPAGQASGYTF
few	TRBV6-5	TRBJ1-2	-	TGTGCCAGCAGTGAATCAACGGGGTATGGCTACACCTTC	CASSESTGYGYTF
-	TRBV14	TRBJ2-5	-	TGTGCCAGCAGCCAAGGAATGGCGGGACAGTTACAAGAGACCCAGTACTTC	CASSQGMAGQLQETQYF
-	TRBV2	TRBJ1-4	-	TGTGCCAGCTATGGGACTCCAACTAATGAAAAACTGTTTTTT	CASYGTPTNEKLFF
-	TRBV6-6	TRBJ2-7	-	TGTGCCAGCAGTTACAATAGGTGGAGCGTCTACGAGCAGTACTTC	CASSYNRWSVYEQYF